This TCR beta chain appears in the sequencing data of a study of technical replicates of blood from several donors. Here immunoSEQ multiplex PCR was the method, and the copy in TCRdb shows in-frame clones only, minus some. Of about 94,000 clones listed, 90% to 97% are singletons. Trimming at V came to 2 bases and at J to 3 bases, leaving 6 bases not matched to a gene. From germline, CDR1 is SGDLS and CDR2 YYNGEE. The CDR3 extends over 15 amino acids. This receptor was obtained from a human donor in good health. This chain links TRBV9 with TRBJ2-7; 9 bases match TRBD1. Sequenced material: T cells isolated from PBMCs. The CDR3 DNA is TGTGCCAGCAGCGTCGGGACAGGGAATAACTACGAGCAGTACTTC. Its protein is CASSVGTGNNYEQYF.